One and the same sample provided the 14 T cell receptor beta chains below, sequenced in a study of quantifying T cell responses using KT2 cells. On the study more broadly: cDNA was made from DNase-treated RNA using alpha and beta constant primers.

The cDNA 3' end received a ligated oligonucleotide with a UMI. First-round PCR used 4 to 5 cycles and beta primers RC1.1 and RC1.2 covering TRBC1 and TRBC2. TCRdb re-analysed the UMI-ligation and nested PCR reads in MiXCR, keeping a single row per CDR3 protein. Of 40,000 to 50,000 distinct CDR3 sequences detected, about a sixth appear once; the ten largest clones hold roughly 40%. The sequencing input was PBMCs spiked with cells of the T cell clone KT2. The receptors come from a human donor.

In its sample, this clonotype was seen many times. The chain has TRBV20-1 and TRBJ2-7; D remains ambiguous. Looked up from germline, CDR1 is DFQATT and CDR2 is SNEGSKA (reference sequence). Trimming shortened V by 6 bases and J by 7 bases, and 22 bases separated the two germline ends. This CDR3 spans 14 amino acids. DNA for the CDR3: TGCAGTGCCCCTAGACCGGCCCTGCTGGGGGAGCAGTACTTC. Translating it yields CSAPRPALLGEQYF.

This clonotype was seen many times. V is TRBV18 and J is TRBJ2-7; no reliable D call. The V gene lost 3 bases and the J gene lost 3 bases, with 12 bases spanning the gap. The V gene's germline CDR1 is KGHSH and CDR2 LQKENI. The CDR3 runs to 14 residues. CDR3 amino acids: CASSPIDTRYEQYF. The DNA of the CDR3 is TGTGCCAGCTCACCTATCGACACGCGCTACGAGCAGTACTTC. The entire variable domain, with the rest obtained from reference TRBV18 and TRBJ2-7, is as follows: NAGVMQNPRHLVRRRGQEARLRCSPMKGHSHVYWYRQLPEEGLKFMVYLQKENIIDESGMPKERFSAEFPKEGPSILRIQQVVRGDSAAYFCASSPIDTRYEQYFGPGTRLTVT.

There are many counts of this clonotype. The chain is built from TRBV29-1 and TRBJ2-3; no definite D call. The V gene lost 1 base and the J gene lost 1 base, with 9 bases spanning the gap. From germline, CDR1 is SQVTM and CDR2 ANQGSEA. The CDR3 contains 14 residues. For the CDR3, the DNA is TGCAGCGTTGAAGGACGGGCGGGCACAGATACGCAGTATTTT. Its translation: CSVEGRAGTDTQYF.

The sample holds a few counts of this clonotype. The chain employs TRBV6-5 and TRBJ2-7; TRBD1 matches 7 bases. After removal of 5 bases from V and 2 bases from J, the junction contained 3 bases not matched to a gene. Per germline, CDR1 MNHEY and CDR2 SVGAGI. The CDR3 totals 13 residues. CDR3 DNA sequence: TGTGCCAGCAGTAAGGGGGCCACCTACGAGCAGTACTTC. It specifies CASSKGATYEQYF.

The chain uses TRBV5-1 and TRBJ1-2; D possibly corresponds to TRBD1 (5 bases). With 1 base removed from V and 4 bases from J, the gap between germline ends came to 11 bases. This CDR3 comprises 14 residues. In germline, CDR1 is SGHRS, CDR2 YFSETQ. CDR3 nucleotide sequence: TGCGCCAGCAGCTTGTACGGGGGTGGCTATGGCTACACCTTC. Protein product: CASSLYGGGYGYTF.

This clonotype was recorded many times. V and J are TRBV6-6 and TRBJ2-1, with TRBD2 matching over 10 bases. The CDR3 runs 17 residues. The trim removed 7 bases at V and 7 bases at J, leaving 16 bases unmatched. Germline V lookup: CDR1 MNHNY, CDR2 SVGAGI (reference sequence). The CDR3 DNA reads as TGTGCCAGCACCGTACAGCCTCTGGGACTAGCGCCTAATGAGCAGTTCTTC. Translated: CASTVQPLGLAPNEQFF.

This chain joins TRBV27 and TRBJ1-1, with D uncertain. The germline gives CDR1 MNHEY, CDR2 SMNVEV (reference sequence). Trimming shortened V by 7 bases and J by 4 bases, and 13 bases separated the two germline ends. CDR3 size: 13 residues. This chain's CDR3 is CASTDTRRTEAFF. The CDR3 DNA follows: TGTGCCAGCACCGACACCAGGCGCACTGAAGCTTTCTTT.

This chain uses TRBV6-1 with TRBJ1-5; D unresolved. Trimming took 7 bases from V and 2 from J, leaving 12 bases between them. CDR1 is MNHNS, CDR2 SASEGT, per germline. The CDR3 sequence is 14 residues long. The CDR3 region has the DNA TGTGCCAGCACTGAGGGCACGGGCAATCAGCCCCAGCATTTT. This codes for CASTEGTGNQPQHF.

On this clonotype itself: This may stem from a read error, because a much larger clone lies one nucleotide away. This chain connects TRBV20-1 to TRBJ1-4, with unresolved D. Germline V lookup: CDR1 DFQATT, CDR2 SNEGSKA (reference sequence). The CDR3 is 15 amino acids. Trimming left V 0 bases short and J 1 base short, with 9 bases between. CDR3 coding DNA: TGCAGTGCTAGAGATCCGTGTCAAACTAATGAAAAACTGTTTTTT. Protein sequence: CSARDPCQTNEKLFF.

This clonotype was observed many times. The junction and the germline gene differ at one end; a read error may be behind it. This chain links TRBV27 with TRBJ2-5; D gene uncertain. The CDR3 contains 11 residues. The germline V gene encodes CDR1 MNHEY and CDR2 SMNVEV (reference sequence). In DNA, the CDR3 is TGTGCCAGCAGTTGGCAAGGGACCCAGTACTTC. Translation: CASSWQGTQYF.

This clonotype was seen only a few times. The chain has TRBV7-9 and TRBJ2-5; 9 bases line up with TRBD1. The CDR3 runs 17 residues. V lost 5 bases to trimming and J lost 5 bases; unmatched junction nucleotides: 15. Germline V gene data show CDR1 as SEHNR and CDR2 as FQNEAQ (reference sequence). This chain's CDR3 is CASSPIPLDRGGETQYF. The CDR3 nucleotides read TGTGCCAGCAGCCCTATTCCACTGGACAGGGGAGGGGAGACCCAGTACTTC.

The chain carries TRBV5-4 and TRBJ2-5, with D perhaps being TRBD1 or TRBD2 (5 bases each). Germline loops: CDR1 SGHNT, CDR2 YYREEE (reference sequence). Trimming removed 0 bases from V and 2 bases from J, with 17 bases in between. The CDR3 is 17 amino acids. The CDR3 here is CASSLDGLRGWQETQYF. DNA for the CDR3: TGTGCCAGCAGCTTGGATGGATTGAGGGGATGGCAAGAGACCCAGTACTTC.

This clonotype turned up a few times. This sequence joins TRBV7-9 and TRBJ1-3, with D possibly TRBD1 on 5 matching bases. With 3 bases removed from V and 7 bases from J, the gap between germline ends came to 16 bases. The germline CDR1 and CDR2 sequences are SEHNR and FQNEAQ (reference sequence). The length of the CDR3 is 15 residues. For the CDR3, the DNA is TGTGCCAGCAGCTTCTCAGGGAGTAGTCGGAACACCATATATTTT. It codes for CASSFSGSSRNTIYF.

The rearrangement joins TRBV12-3 or TRBV12-4 to TRBJ1-1; D uncertain. V gave up 6 bases and J gave up 5 bases, with 10 bases separating them. This CDR3 contains 12 residues. The CDR3 loop is CASSSGMTEAFF. CDR3 bases: TGTGCCAGCAGCTCGGGGATGACTGAAGCTTTCTTT.